This entry lists 23 T cell receptor beta chains sequenced from one sample in a study of cytomegalovirus exposure and HLA in healthy donors. Vbeta (60) and Jbeta (13) primers were used in the PCR. Sequenced by immunoSEQ multiplex PCR; TCRdb stores in-frame clones only, minus some. The sample shows under 200,000 clones, about 75% of them seen only once. Sample: PBMCs. The receptors come from a woman aged 40 to 49 in good health and CMV-seropositive.

The chain couples TRBV27 to TRBJ1-1; tentative D call: TRBD1 (6 bases). This CDR3 spans 17 amino acids. Germline V gene sequence: CDR1 MNHEY, CDR2 SMNVEV (reference sequence). V lost 7 bases and J 1 base, leaving 22 bases between the germline ends. This chain's CDR3 is CASIQVPWGGTNTEAFF. In nucleotides, the CDR3 is TGTGCCAGCATACAGGTGCCTTGGGGGGGCACGAACACTGAAGCTTTCTTT.

This chain joins TRBV2 and TRBJ2-7; 8 bases are shared with TRBD1. With 5 bases clipped from V and 0 bases from J, the junction kept 3 bases outside the gene matches. CDR1 is SNHLY, CDR2 FYNNEI, per germline. The CDR3 contains 14 residues. The CDR3 sequence: CASSRQGSSYEQYF. The DNA of the CDR3 is TGTGCCAGCAGTAGACAGGGGAGCTCCTACGAGCAGTACTTC.

This clone was observed a few times. This chain uses TRBV7-9 with TRBJ2-2; D is possibly TRBD2 (6 bases). Germline-derived CDR1 and CDR2 are SEHNR and FQNEAQ (reference sequence). V dropped 5 bases and J dropped 5 bases, with 21 bases sitting between them. This CDR3 has 17 amino acids. Here the CDR3 reads CASSEGTGLMRTGELFF. The CDR3 DNA follows: TGTGCCAGCAGCGAGGGGACGGGACTTATGAGGACCGGGGAGCTGTTTTTT.

V gene TRBV9 combines with J gene TRBJ1-2, with D tentatively TRBD1 (5 bases). The V end lost 2 bases, the J end lost 8 bases, and 25 bases lay between the germline ends. The CDR3 sequence is 17 residues long. Germline loops: CDR1 SGDLS, CDR2 YYNGEE. The CDR3 region is CASSVGPAMGGFWGYTF. The CDR3 nucleotides read TGTGCCAGCAGCGTCGGGCCCGCGATGGGGGGTTTCTGGGGCTACACCTTC.

Concerning this clone: The junction differs from germline at one of its ends, possibly a read error. The chain couples TRBV15 to TRBJ2-7, with no clear D. From germline, CDR1 is LNHNV and CDR2 YYDKDF (reference sequence). This CDR3 has 14 residues. The CDR3 DNA reads TGTGCCATCAGCAGAGATGCGGAGCCCTACGAGCAGTACTTC. This gives the protein CAISRDAEPYEQYF.

This clone was picked up a small number of times. V gene TRBV6-6 combines with J gene TRBJ2-2; D is possibly TRBD2 (5 bases). The germline gives CDR1 MNHNY, CDR2 SVGAGI (reference sequence). V lost 8 bases to trimming and J lost 7 bases, with 14 bases between them. The CDR3 contains 13 residues. The CDR3 bases are TGTGCCAGCCGGGATAGCCTCCGCGGGGAGCTGTTTTTT. This codes for CASRDSLRGELFF.

The chain combines TRBV5-1 with TRBJ2-7, with D possibly being TRBD1 (6 bases). CDR1 is SGHRS, CDR2 YFSETQ, per germline. This CDR3 comprises 16 residues. Trimming took off 7 bases at V and 2 bases at J, with 22 bases between the two ends. This chain's CDR3 is CASSLRRQGTPYEQYF. CDR3 nucleotide sequence: TGCGCCAGCTCCCTCCGACGCCAGGGGACCCCCTACGAGCAGTACTTC. Based on the CDR3 plus reference TRBV5-1 and TRBJ2-7, the full variable domain is KAGVTQTPRYLIKTRGQQVTLSCSPISGHRSVSWYQQTPGQGLQFLFEYFSETQRNKGNFPGRFSGRQFSNSRSEMNVSTLELGDSALYLCASSLRRQGTPYEQYFGPGTRLTVT.

The gene calls are TRBV27 and TRBJ2-4, with 12 bases fitting TRBD1. The ends lost 6 bases at V and 9 bases at J; junction bases unmatched: 12. The CDR3 runs 16 residues. Germline CDR1 and CDR2: MNHEY and SMNVEV (reference sequence). The CDR3 nucleotides are TGTGCCAGCAGCGGATGGGACAGGGGGCTGGGTAGCATTCAGTACTTC. It translates to CASSGWDRGLGSIQYF.

This rearrangement joins TRBV28 to TRBJ2-5; 14 bases match TRBD2. The germline V gene encodes CDR1 MDHEN and CDR2 SYDVKM. The ends lost 5 bases at V and 4 bases at J; junction bases unmatched: 6. This CDR3 is 16 amino acids long. CDR3 in amino acids: CASSTGLAGVGETQYF. In DNA, the CDR3 is TGTGCCAGCAGTACGGGACTAGCGGGAGTTGGAGAGACCCAGTACTTC.

This chain connects TRBV12-2 to TRBJ1-1. TRBV12-2 is a documented pseudogene. The CDR3 runs 14 residues. CDR3 coding DNA: TGTGCAAGTCGTATCCCGGTTCGTGTCACTGAAGCTTTCTTT. Its protein product is CASRIPVRVTEAFF.

The J gene is TRBJ1-1, the V gene TRBV7-2, with D perhaps matching TRBD1 (6 bases). This CDR3 spans 16 amino acids. CDR1 is SGHTA, CDR2 FQGNSA, per germline. V lost 5 bases to trimming and J lost 0 bases, with 16 bases between them. In DNA, the CDR3 is TGTGCCAGCAGCGAACAGGGTGGGCTAATGAACACTGAAGCTTTCTTT. Amino acids: CASSEQGGLMNTEAFF. Complete variable domain (other parts from reference TRBV7-2 and TRBJ1-1): GAGVSQSPSNKVTEKGKDVELRCDPISGHTALYWYRQSLGQGLEFLIYFQGNSAPDKSGLPSDRFSAERTGGSVSTLTIQRTQQEDSAVYLCASSEQGGLMNTEAFFGQGTRLTVV.

The gene calls are TRBV11-1 and TRBJ2-7; possibly TRBD1 for D (5 bases). The CDR3 runs 15 residues. The germline V gene encodes CDR1 SGHAT and CDR2 FQDESV (reference sequence). Trimming took off 4 bases at V and 3 bases at J, with 16 bases between the two ends. CDR3 bases: TGTGCCAGCAGCTCATCAGACAGTAGTGTCTACGAGCAGTACTTC. The encoded protein is CASSSSDSSVYEQYF.

The chain recombines TRBV10-2 with TRBJ2-7; TRBD2 is a possible D gene (5 bases). V shed 4 bases and J shed 1 base, with 11 bases lying between them. CDR1 is WSHSY and CDR2 is SAAADI in the germline V gene. This CDR3 region has 14 residues. The DNA for the CDR3 is TGCGCCAGCAGTGCGGGGATGGGGTCCTACGAGCAGTACTTC. Amino acids: CASSAGMGSYEQYF.

In its sample, this clone was seen once. The chain couples TRBV27 to TRBJ2-7; a possible D gene is TRBD1 (6 bases). This CDR3 is built from 15 residues. Trimming took off 4 bases at V and 3 bases at J, with 16 bases between the two ends. Germline assignment: CDR1 MNHEY and CDR2 SMNVEV (reference sequence). CDR3 loop: CASSSTGTYLYEQYF. The CDR3 DNA reads TGTGCCAGCAGTTCTACCGGGACATATCTCTACGAGCAGTACTTC.

This clone was counted only a few times. V and J are TRBV6-6 and TRBJ2-2; TRBD1 matches 7 bases. Germline values: CDR1 MNHNY, CDR2 SVGAGI (reference sequence). The V gene end was trimmed by 6 bases and the J gene end by 6 bases; junction bases not matched to a gene: 7. There are 14 residues in the CDR3. In nucleotides, the CDR3 is TGTGCCAGCAGGCCGGGACAGATGGCCGGGGAGCTGTTTTTT. Translating gives CASRPGQMAGELFF.

The chain employs TRBV2 and TRBJ2-1; a possible D gene is TRBD2 (5 bases). V was shortened by 7 bases and J by 10 bases, with 17 bases between the two germline ends. This CDR3 comprises 13 residues. The germline V gene encodes CDR1 SNHLY and CDR2 FYNNEI. The CDR3 reads CASTIERDREQFF. The CDR3 coding sequence is TGTGCCAGCACGATCGAACGGGATAGGGAGCAGTTCTTC. The whole variable domain, remainder taken from reference TRBV2 and TRBJ2-1, is EPEVTQTPSHQVTQMGQEVILRCVPISNHLYFYWYRQILGQKVEFLVSFYNNEISEKSEIFDDQFSVERPDGSNFTLKIRSTKLEDSAMYFCASTIERDREQFFGPGTRLTVL.

The gene calls are TRBV28 and TRBJ2-7; 14 positions agree with TRBD2. Germline-derived CDR1 and CDR2 are MDHEN and SYDVKM. Trimming removed 5 bases from V and 2 bases from J; junction bases left unmatched: 2. CDR3 length equals 15 residues. The CDR3 spells CASSQGLAGAYEQYF. Here the CDR3 DNA reads TGTGCCAGCAGTCAGGGACTAGCGGGAGCCTACGAGCAGTACTTC.

This clone has more than one count but fewer than ten. The chain combines TRBV6-5 with TRBJ2-1; 7 positions match TRBD1. CDR1 and CDR2 from the germline V gene are MNHEY and SVGAGI. V was pared by 5 bases and J by 10 bases, with 5 bases of the junction left unmatched. There are 12 residues in the CDR3. The CDR3 nucleotides are TGTGCCAGCAGTAAGCCGACAGGGGAGCAGTTCTTC. This codes for CASSKPTGEQFF.

This clone was detected a few times. The CDR3 DNA reads as TGCAGCGTTTTAGGACTAGCGGGAGTAAACTACAATGAGCAGTTCTTC. Translating gives CSVLGLAGVNYNEQFF. The chain recombines TRBV29-1 with TRBJ2-1, with 13 bases identical to TRBD2. The trim removed 5 bases at V and 3 bases at J, leaving 7 bases unmatched. The CDR3 covers 16 residues. The germline gives CDR1 SQVTM, CDR2 ANQGSEA.

The DNA of the CDR3 is TGTGCCAGCAGCCTTCAGTGGGGAAACACCATATATTTT. It yields the protein CASSLQWGNTIYF. The chain recombines TRBV6-5 with TRBJ1-3; no reliable D call. The CDR3 runs 13 residues. V lost 6 bases to trimming and J lost 4 bases, with 10 bases between them. Germline V gene data show CDR1 as MNHEY and CDR2 as SVGAGI.

Concerning this clone itself: Other nucleotide sequences from this sample produce the same CDR3. The J gene is TRBJ1-5, the V gene TRBV7-8; D is undetermined. V lost 3 bases and J 1 base, leaving 10 bases between the germline ends. The germline V gene encodes CDR1 SGHVS and CDR2 FQNEAQ. This CDR3 is built from 15 residues. The CDR3 loop is CASSFGTISNQPQHF. CDR3 DNA sequence: TGTGCCAGCAGCTTTGGCACCATCAGCAATCAGCCCCAGCATTTT.

The genes are TRBV18 and TRBJ2-7; a possible D gene is TRBD1 (5 bases). Trimming removed 2 bases from V and 5 bases from J, with 13 bases in between. Germline V gene data show CDR1 as KGHSH and CDR2 as LQKENI. The CDR3 is made up of 14 amino acids. CDR3 residues: CASSPNRKNHEQYF. CDR3 nucleotide sequence: TGTGCCAGCTCACCAAACAGGAAAAATCACGAGCAGTACTTC.

This rearrangement joins TRBV6-5 to TRBJ2-1; 8 bases agree with TRBD2. Trimming took 0 bases from V and 9 from J; bases not matched to a gene: 10. The germline V gene encodes CDR1 MNHEY and CDR2 SVGAGI. This CDR3 has 16 amino acids. The DNA for the CDR3 is TGTGCCAGCAGTTACTCGGGACTAGATGGTCGTCGTGAGCAGTTCTTC. Residues: CASSYSGLDGRREQFF.